The 32 T cell receptor beta chains listed next were all sequenced from one sample in a study of cytotoxic CD8 clonotypes in ibrutinib-treated CLL. Method: immunoSEQ multiplex PCR; TCRdb's copy keeps in-frame clones and lacks some. The table records approximately 24,000 clones, nearly 80% of them present only once. The sample in question was PBMCs, obtained before ibrutinib treatment. The source of these receptors is a human donor with chronic lymphocytic leukemia.

The rearrangement uses TRBV7-8 and TRBJ1-1; TRBD1 is a possible D gene (6 bases). The V gene's germline CDR1 is SGHVS and CDR2 FQNEAQ. The CDR3 is 18 residues long. V shed 3 bases and J shed 4 bases, with 24 bases lying between them. CDR3 region: CASSLSGQTTVGTTEAFF. DNA of the CDR3: TGTGCCAGCAGCTTGTCCGGACAGACCACAGTGGGGACCACTGAAGCTTTCTTT.

The chain couples TRBV14 to TRBJ2-3; D is ambiguous. The CDR3 runs 15 residues. Germline V gives CDR1 SGHDN, CDR2 FVKESK. V lost 1 base to trimming and J lost 9 bases, with 17 bases between them. The CDR3 region is CASSQGGRNVDTQYF. The DNA for the CDR3 is TGTGCCAGCAGCCAAGGCGGCCGTAACGTGGACACGCAGTATTTT.

CDR3 residues: CASSPLRGLIVGSGYEQYF. The CDR3 nucleotides are TGTGCCAGCAGCCCCCTAAGGGGGCTGATCGTCGGGTCCGGCTACGAGCAGTACTTC. The rearrangement uses TRBV7-2 and TRBJ2-7; TRBD1 agrees at 7 bases. The V segment lost 5 bases and the J segment 3 bases; nucleotides outside the gene matches: 22. This CDR3 spans 19 amino acids. The germline V gene has CDR1 SGHTA and CDR2 FQGNSA.

V is TRBV10-3 and J is TRBJ2-6; D is unresolved. The CDR3 has 13 amino acids. V was pared by 7 bases and J by 2 bases, with 6 bases between. Looked up from germline, CDR1 is ENHRY and CDR2 is SYGVKD. This CDR3 reads CAITQAGANVLTF. In DNA form, the CDR3 reads TGTGCCATCACCCAGGCTGGGGCCAACGTCCTGACTTTC.

This chain connects TRBV29-1 to TRBJ2-3; TRBD2 agrees at 10 bases. The germline gives CDR1 SQVTM, CDR2 ANQGSEA. The junction had 5 bases not matched to a gene; V was cut back by 6 bases and J by 2 bases. CDR3 length: 14 residues. Written as DNA, the CDR3 is TGCAGCGTCATCACTAGCGGGATCACAGATACGCAGTATTTT. This translates into CSVITSGITDTQYF.

There are a few counts of this clone. The rearrangement uses TRBV21-1 and TRBJ1-4; the table calls TRBD1, which could not be checked here. TRBV21-1 is designated a pseudogene. This CDR3 has 16 amino acids. CDR3 residues: CASSKGRVQGAGKLFF. The DNA for the CDR3 is TGTGCCAGCAGCAAAGGGAGGGTCCAGGGGGCCGGAAAACTGTTTTTT.

V is TRBV11-3 and J is TRBJ2-1; no reliable D call. The CDR3 is 15 residues long. Trimming shortened V by 0 bases and J by 10 bases, and 16 bases separated the two germline ends. Germline V lookup: CDR1 SGHNT, CDR2 YENEEA. CDR3 in amino acids: CASSLDPLPQSEQFF. The CDR3 DNA is TGTGCCAGCAGCTTAGATCCCCTGCCCCAGTCAGAGCAGTTCTTC.

The CDR3: CASSPGLAGGHNEQFF. CDR3 nucleotides: TGTGCCAGTAGTCCCGGACTAGCGGGAGGCCACAATGAGCAGTTCTTC. J is TRBJ2-1 and V is TRBV19, with 14 bases identical to TRBD2. This CDR3 is built from 16 residues. The V and J ends lost 5 bases and 5 bases, in that order; junction bases with no gene match: 5. Germline lookup yields CDR1 LNHDA and CDR2 SQIVND (reference sequence). The full variable domain, with the rest looked up from reference TRBV19 and TRBJ2-1, is DGGITQSPKYLFRKEGQNVTLSCEQNLNHDAMYWYRQDPGQGLRLIYYSQIVNDFQKGDIAEGYSVSREKKESFPLTVTSAQKNPTAFYLCASSPGLAGGHNEQFFGPGTRLTVL.

This clone was detected only once. This sequence joins TRBV5-1 and TRBJ1-3; D unresolved. V gave up 4 bases and J gave up 0 bases, with 11 bases separating them. The CDR3 extends over 15 amino acids. Germline loops: CDR1 SGHRS, CDR2 YFSETQ. CDR3 in amino acids: CASSDGGNSGNTIYF. The CDR3 nucleotides read TGCGCCAGCAGCGATGGCGGGAACTCTGGAAACACCATATATTTT.

This clone was seen a few times. The chain couples TRBV11-2 to TRBJ1-1; D not resolved. V shed 5 bases and J shed 0 bases, with 10 bases lying between them. CDR3 length equals 14 residues. CDR1 is SGHAT and CDR2 is FQNNGV in the germline V gene. The CDR3 DNA follows: TGTGCCAGCAGCATATGGACCGTGAACACTGAAGCTTTCTTT. This codes for CASSIWTVNTEAFF. The variable domain in full, with the rest retrieved from reference TRBV11-2 and TRBJ1-1, is EAGVAQSPRYKIIEKRQSVAFWCNPISGHATLYWYQQILGQGPKLLIQFQNNGVVDDSQLPKDRFSAERLKGVDSTLKIQPAKLEDSAVYLCASSIWTVNTEAFFGQGTRLTVV.

V and J are TRBV12-5 and TRBJ2-5; no clear D. The CDR3 runs to 14 residues. Germline assignment: CDR1 LGHNT and CDR2 FRNRAP. Trimming pared 1 base from V and 0 bases from J, leaving 6 bases between. CDR3 in DNA: TGTGCTAGTGGTTTGGGGCAGTACCAAGAGACCCAGTACTTC. Translating gives CASGLGQYQETQYF.

In this sample, this clone turned up once. This chain links TRBV19 with TRBJ1-5; D may be TRBD1 (6 bases). V lost 6 bases and J 0 bases, leaving 15 bases between the germline ends. This CDR3 comprises 16 residues. CDR1 LNHDA and CDR2 SQIVND come from the germline V gene (reference sequence). The chain's CDR3 is CASRAGGTHSNQPQHF. Here the CDR3 DNA reads TGTGCCAGTAGGGCTGGGGGGACACATAGCAATCAGCCCCAGCATTTT.

V usage is TRBV9 and J usage is TRBJ2-1; the D gene is possibly TRBD2 (6 bases). Germline V gives CDR1 SGDLS, CDR2 YYNGEE. The CDR3 loop spans 15 amino acids. V lost 0 bases and J 4 bases, leaving 11 bases between the germline ends. The CDR3 is CASSVEAGSYNEQFF. The CDR3 DNA reads TGTGCCAGCAGCGTAGAAGCGGGCTCGTACAATGAGCAGTTCTTC.

On this clone: Mismatch with germline at one junction end may stem from a read error. This chain links TRBV7-7 with TRBJ2-5; 12 bases are a match to TRBD2. The germline gives CDR1 SSHAT, CDR2 FNYEAQ (reference sequence). This CDR3 has 16 amino acids. In DNA form, the CDR3 reads TGTGCCAGCAGCCATCGAGGACTAGCGGGAACAGAGACCCGGTACTTC. Protein product: CASSHRGLAGTETRYF.

The V gene is TRBV27, the J gene TRBJ2-7, with 8 bases aligning to TRBD1. CDR1 and CDR2 from the germline V gene are MNHEY and SMNVEV (reference sequence). The CDR3 consists of 16 residues. The V segment lost 8 bases and the J segment 4 bases; nucleotides outside the gene matches: 16. The CDR3 reads CASAGRADREKYEQYF. CDR3 DNA: TGTGCCAGCGCCGGCAGGGCGGACAGGGAGAAATACGAGCAGTACTTC.

The rearrangement links TRBV28 to TRBJ2-3; 9 bases are a match to TRBD1. J gave up 2 bases and V 6 bases, and 6 bases lay outside the gene matches. The CDR3 has 15 residues. CDR1 and CDR2 from the germline V gene are MDHEN and SYDVKM. The CDR3 loop is CASSRGQGITDTQYF. The CDR3, as DNA: TGTGCCAGCAGCCGGGGACAGGGAATCACAGATACGCAGTATTTT.

The chain recombines TRBV30 with TRBJ1-1, with no clear D. V was shortened by 0 bases and J by 1 base, with 6 bases between the two germline ends. CDR3 length: 13 amino acids. CDR1 and CDR2 from the germline V gene are GTSNPN and SVGIG (reference sequence). The CDR3 protein is CAWSVPPNTEAFF. In DNA form, the CDR3 reads TGTGCCTGGAGTGTGCCTCCGAACACTGAAGCTTTCTTT.

This chain joins TRBV5-1 and TRBJ2-7; 13 bases are a match to TRBD2. CDR1 and CDR2 from the germline V gene are SGHRS and YFSETQ. The V segment lost 5 bases and the J segment 5 bases; nucleotides outside the gene matches: 10. The CDR3 runs to 16 residues. The CDR3 coding sequence is TGCGCCAGCAGACTAACTAGCGGGAGGGGAGGGAACGAGCAGTACTTC. Its translation: CASRLTSGRGGNEQYF. The full variable domain, its missing parts supplied by reference TRBV5-1 and TRBJ2-7, is KAGVTQTPRYLIKTRGQQVTLSCSPISGHRSVSWYQQTPGQGLQFLFEYFSETQRNKGNFPGRFSGRQFSNSRSEMNVSTLELGDSALYLCASRLTSGRGGNEQYFGPGTRLTVT.

The chain uses TRBV6-4 and TRBJ2-3, with D unresolved. Looked up from germline, CDR1 is MRHNA and CDR2 is SNTAGT. Trimming shortened V by 5 bases and J by 0 bases, and 9 bases separated the two germline ends. This CDR3 is 14 amino acids long. The CDR3 DNA sequence: TGTGCCAGCAGTTTAGACGGTAGCACAGATACGCAGTATTTT. Its protein product is CASSLDGSTDTQYF.

This clone was seen a few times. The chain is built from TRBV7-9 and TRBJ2-7, with TRBD1 matching over 8 bases. Trimming cost V 5 bases and J 0 bases; bases outside gene matches: 6. Germline-derived CDR1 and CDR2 are SEHNR and FQNEAQ (reference sequence). The CDR3 runs to 15 residues. The CDR3 DNA sequence: TGTGCCAGCAGCCTACCGGACAGGGCCTCCTACGAGCAGTACTTC. Encoded protein: CASSLPDRASYEQYF.

This clone came up a few times. The chain links TRBV6-4 to TRBJ2-1; 7 nucleotides align to TRBD2. J gave up 5 bases and V 2 bases, and 3 bases lay outside the gene matches. The CDR3 has 14 amino acids. Germline CDR1 is MRHNA and CDR2 is SNTAGT. The CDR3 region is CASSDRGGHNEQFF. CDR3 sequence (DNA): TGTGCCAGCAGTGACCGCGGGGGTCACAATGAGCAGTTCTTC.

The J gene is TRBJ1-4, the V gene TRBV7-6, with 8 bases identical to TRBD1. The V segment lost 6 bases and the J segment 6 bases; nucleotides outside the gene matches: 12. From germline, CDR1 is SGHVS and CDR2 FNYEAQ. CDR3 length equals 16 residues. The CDR3 here is CASSANPGGADEKLFF. In DNA form, the CDR3 reads TGTGCCAGCAGTGCGAATCCAGGGGGCGCGGATGAAAAACTGTTTTTT.

The chain links TRBV7-8 to TRBJ1-3, with 7 bases that match TRBD1. CDR1 is SGHVS, CDR2 FQNEAQ, per germline. V dropped 3 bases and J dropped 3; count of bases not matched to a gene: 20. The CDR3 spans 20 residues. CDR3 sequence reads: CASSFDRQGRSPGDGNTIYF. DNA of the CDR3: TGTGCCAGCAGCTTTGATAGACAGGGCCGTTCGCCGGGGGATGGAAACACCATATATTTT.

The V gene is TRBV6-4, the J gene TRBJ1-1; 10 nucleotides agree with TRBD1. After removal of 6 bases from V and 7 bases from J, the junction contained 8 bases not matched to a gene. This CDR3 is 14 amino acids long. CDR1 is MRHNA, CDR2 SNTAGT, per germline. This CDR3 is CASRPGTGVGEAFF. The CDR3 nucleotides read TGTGCCAGCAGGCCCGGGACAGGGGTCGGTGAAGCTTTCTTT.

The rearrangement joins TRBV9 to TRBJ1-1, with D perhaps matching TRBD1 (5 bases). The germline gives CDR1 SGDLS, CDR2 YYNGEE. CDR3 length: 13 residues. Trimming took off 3 bases at V and 0 bases at J, with 6 bases between the two ends. The CDR3 here is CASSATVNTEAFF. DNA for the CDR3: TGTGCCAGCAGCGCGACAGTGAACACTGAAGCTTTCTTT. The full variable domain, in which reference TRBV9 and TRBJ1-1 provide the parts outside the CDR3, is DSGVTQTPKHLITATGQRVTLRCSPRSGDLSVYWYQQSLDQGLQFLIQYYNGEERAKGNILERFSAQQFPDLHSELNLSSLELGDSALYFCASSATVNTEAFFGQGTRLTVV.

The V and J genes are TRBV7-8 and TRBJ2-2, with 10 bases matching TRBD2. Germline V gene data show CDR1 as SGHVS and CDR2 as FQNEAQ. V was pared by 4 bases and J by 7 bases, with 6 bases of the junction left unmatched. The CDR3 spans 15 residues. CDR3: CASSSLAGVGGELFF. The CDR3, as DNA: TGTGCCAGCAGCTCTCTAGCGGGAGTGGGCGGGGAGCTGTTTTTT. Complete variable domain (other parts from reference TRBV7-8 and TRBJ2-2): GAGVSQSPRYKVAKRGQDVALRCDPISGHVSLFWYQQALGQGPEFLTYFQNEAQLDKSGLPSDRFFAERPEGSVSTLKIQRTQQEDSAVYLCASSSLAGVGGELFFGEGSRLTVL.

The V call is TRBV5-1, the J call TRBJ2-2; 7 bases are shared with TRBD2. This CDR3 has 15 amino acids. V dropped 4 bases and J dropped 6; count of bases not matched to a gene: 9. Germline loops: CDR1 SGHRS, CDR2 YFSETQ. The CDR3 spells CASSQLATSPGELFF. The CDR3, as DNA: TGCGCCAGCAGCCAACTAGCGACTAGCCCCGGGGAGCTGTTTTTT.

The chain has TRBV5-1 and TRBJ1-1; tentative D call: TRBD1 (6 bases). The CDR3 consists of 14 residues. V was cut by 4 bases and J by 0 bases, with 10 bases left in between. Germline V lookup: CDR1 SGHRS, CDR2 YFSETQ. The CDR3 sequence: CASSLDRLNTEAFF. CDR3 DNA: TGCGCCAGCAGCCTGGACAGATTGAACACTGAAGCTTTCTTT.

This clone has only a few counts. V gene TRBV13 combines with J gene TRBJ2-3; 10 positions match TRBD2. The V gene's germline CDR1 is PRHDT and CDR2 FYEKMQ (reference sequence). V was pared by 2 bases and J by 2 bases, with 10 bases of the junction left unmatched. The CDR3 extends over 18 amino acids. DNA of the CDR3: TGTGCCAGCAGCTTAAAGTTAGCGGGAGGCTTTCACACAGATACGCAGTATTTT. It codes for CASSLKLAGGFHTDTQYF.

The chain couples TRBV11-2 to TRBJ2-3, with TRBD2 matching 11 bases. The CDR3 extends over 16 amino acids. V trimming: 2 bases; J trimming: 2 bases; junction bases outside the gene matches: 3. Germline V gene data show CDR1 as SGHAT and CDR2 as FQNNGV. CDR3 nucleotides: TGTGCCAGCAGCTTACTAGCGGGAGGCCCCACAGATACGCAGTATTTT. Residues: CASSLLAGGPTDTQYF.

Concerning this clone itself: A junction end diverges from the germline sequence, so it may reflect a read error. V and J are TRBV29-1 and TRBJ2-2; 8 positions agree with TRBD2. CDR3 length equals 14 residues. Germline CDR1 SQVTM, CDR2 ANQGSEA. This CDR3 is CSVRTSYEHRGAVF. For the CDR3, the DNA is TGCAGCGTGAGGACTAGCTACGAACACCGGGGAGCTGTTTTT.

The chain is built from TRBV27 and TRBJ2-7, with TRBD2 matching over 9 bases. The ends lost 3 bases at V and 6 bases at J; junction bases unmatched: 6. CDR1 MNHEY and CDR2 SMNVEV come from the germline V gene (reference sequence). This CDR3 is built from 14 residues. The CDR3 DNA reads TGTGCCAGCAGTTTTCGCGGGAGGGCCCCCGAGCAGTACTTC. This codes for CASSFRGRAPEQYF.